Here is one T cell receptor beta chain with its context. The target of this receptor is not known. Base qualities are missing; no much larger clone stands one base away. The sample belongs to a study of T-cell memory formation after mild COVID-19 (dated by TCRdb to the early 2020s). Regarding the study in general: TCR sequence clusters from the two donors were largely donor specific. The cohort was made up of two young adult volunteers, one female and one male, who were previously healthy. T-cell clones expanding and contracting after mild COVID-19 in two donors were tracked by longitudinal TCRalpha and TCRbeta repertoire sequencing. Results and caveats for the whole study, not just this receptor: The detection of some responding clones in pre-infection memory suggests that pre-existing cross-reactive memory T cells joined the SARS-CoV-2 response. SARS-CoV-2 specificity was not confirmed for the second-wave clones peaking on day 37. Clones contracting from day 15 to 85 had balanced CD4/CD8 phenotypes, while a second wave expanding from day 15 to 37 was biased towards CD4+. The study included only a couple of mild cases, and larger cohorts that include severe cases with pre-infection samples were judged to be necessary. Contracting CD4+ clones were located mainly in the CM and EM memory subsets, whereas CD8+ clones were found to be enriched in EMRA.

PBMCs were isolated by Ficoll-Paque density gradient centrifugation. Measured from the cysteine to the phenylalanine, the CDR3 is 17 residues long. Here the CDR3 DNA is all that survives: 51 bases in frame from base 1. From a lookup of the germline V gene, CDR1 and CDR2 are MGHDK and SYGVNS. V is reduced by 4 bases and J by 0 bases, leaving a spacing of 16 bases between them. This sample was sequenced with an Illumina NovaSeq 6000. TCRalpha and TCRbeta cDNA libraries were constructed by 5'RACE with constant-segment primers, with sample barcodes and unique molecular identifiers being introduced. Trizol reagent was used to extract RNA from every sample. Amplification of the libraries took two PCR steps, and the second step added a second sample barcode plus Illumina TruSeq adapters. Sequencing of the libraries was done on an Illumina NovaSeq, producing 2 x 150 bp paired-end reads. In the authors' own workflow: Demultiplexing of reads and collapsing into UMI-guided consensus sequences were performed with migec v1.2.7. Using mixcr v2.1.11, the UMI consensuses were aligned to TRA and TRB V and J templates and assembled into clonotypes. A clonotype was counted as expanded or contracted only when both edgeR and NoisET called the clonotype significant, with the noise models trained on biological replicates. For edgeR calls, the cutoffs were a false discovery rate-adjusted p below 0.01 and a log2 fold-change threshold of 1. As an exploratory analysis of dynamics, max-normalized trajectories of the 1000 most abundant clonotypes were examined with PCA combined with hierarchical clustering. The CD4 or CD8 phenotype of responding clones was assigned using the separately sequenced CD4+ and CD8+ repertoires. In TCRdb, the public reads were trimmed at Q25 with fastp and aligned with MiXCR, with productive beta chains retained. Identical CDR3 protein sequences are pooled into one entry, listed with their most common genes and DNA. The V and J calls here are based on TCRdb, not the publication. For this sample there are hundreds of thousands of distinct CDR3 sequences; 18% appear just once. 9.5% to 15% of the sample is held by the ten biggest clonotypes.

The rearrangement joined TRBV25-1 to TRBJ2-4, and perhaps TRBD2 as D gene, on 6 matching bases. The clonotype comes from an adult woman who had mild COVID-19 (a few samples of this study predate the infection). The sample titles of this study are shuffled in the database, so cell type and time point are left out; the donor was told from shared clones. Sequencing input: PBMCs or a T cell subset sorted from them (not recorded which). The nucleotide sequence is TGTGCCAGCAGTGGTGGGGGGTCGACCCTAGCCAAAAACATTCAGTACTTC. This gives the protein CASSGGGSTLAKNIQYF.